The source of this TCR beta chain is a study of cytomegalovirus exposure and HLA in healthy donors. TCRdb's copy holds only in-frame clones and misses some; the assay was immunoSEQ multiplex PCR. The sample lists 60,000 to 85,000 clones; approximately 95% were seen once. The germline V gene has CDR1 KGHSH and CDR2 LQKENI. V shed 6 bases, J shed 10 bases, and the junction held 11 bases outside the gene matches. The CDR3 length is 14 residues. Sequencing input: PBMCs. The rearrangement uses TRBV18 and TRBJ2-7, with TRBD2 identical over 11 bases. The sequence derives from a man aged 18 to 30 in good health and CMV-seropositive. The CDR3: CASSPSETSGTQYF. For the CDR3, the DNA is TGTGCCAGCTCCCCGTCTGAGACTAGCGGGACTCAGTACTTC.